This T cell receptor (beta chain) was captured in a study of control samples from healthy donors and cancer patients. This CDR3 contains 16 residues. CDR1 and CDR2 (germline): SGHRS, YFSETQ. V lost 0 bases and J lost 5, with 14 bases in between. Profiled with immunoSEQ multiplex PCR; TCRdb holds only in-frame clones, not every one. Of 91,000 or so clones listed, about nine tenths are singletons. The clonotype originates from a woman in her 30s in good health. The sample consisted of blood. The chain couples TRBV5-1 to TRBJ2-2; the D gene is possibly TRBD2 (6 bases). The CDR3 protein is CASSLVGGGRTGELFF. The CDR3 DNA reads TGCGCCAGCAGCTTGGTGGGGGGAGGAAGGACCGGGGAGCTGTTTTTT.